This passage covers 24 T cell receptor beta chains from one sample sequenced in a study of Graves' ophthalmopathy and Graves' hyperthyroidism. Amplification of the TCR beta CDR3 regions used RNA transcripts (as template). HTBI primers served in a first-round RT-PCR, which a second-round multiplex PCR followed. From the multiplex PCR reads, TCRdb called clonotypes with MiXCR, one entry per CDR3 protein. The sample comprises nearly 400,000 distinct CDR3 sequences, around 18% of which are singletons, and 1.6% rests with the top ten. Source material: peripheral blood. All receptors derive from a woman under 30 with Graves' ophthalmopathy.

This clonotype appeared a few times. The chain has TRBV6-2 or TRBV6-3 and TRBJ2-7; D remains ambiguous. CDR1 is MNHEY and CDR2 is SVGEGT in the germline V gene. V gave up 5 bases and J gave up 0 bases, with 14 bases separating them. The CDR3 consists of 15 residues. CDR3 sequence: CASSPPADSSYEQYF. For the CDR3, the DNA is TGTGCCAGCAGTCCCCCTGCGGATAGCTCCTACGAGCAGTACTTC.

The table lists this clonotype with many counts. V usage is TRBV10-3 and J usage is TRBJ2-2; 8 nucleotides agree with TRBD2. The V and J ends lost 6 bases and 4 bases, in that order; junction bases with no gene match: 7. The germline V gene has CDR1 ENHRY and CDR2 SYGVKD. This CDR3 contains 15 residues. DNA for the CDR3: TGTGCCATCAGAAGTAGCGGGGCGGCCACCGGGGAGCTGTTTTTT. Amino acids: CAIRSSGAATGELFF.

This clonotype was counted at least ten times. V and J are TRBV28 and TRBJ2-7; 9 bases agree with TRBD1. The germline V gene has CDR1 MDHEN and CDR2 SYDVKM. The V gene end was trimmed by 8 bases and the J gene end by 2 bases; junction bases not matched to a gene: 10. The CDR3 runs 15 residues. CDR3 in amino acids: CASARTGAIPYEQYF. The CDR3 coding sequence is TGTGCCAGCGCCCGGACAGGGGCGATCCCCTACGAGCAGTACTTC.

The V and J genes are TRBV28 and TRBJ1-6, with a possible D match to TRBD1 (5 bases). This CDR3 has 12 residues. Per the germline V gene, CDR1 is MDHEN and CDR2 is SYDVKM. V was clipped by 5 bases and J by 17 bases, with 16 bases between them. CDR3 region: CASSPVGLQVHF. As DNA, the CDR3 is TGTGCCAGCAGTCCCGTCGGACTACAGGTCCACTTT.

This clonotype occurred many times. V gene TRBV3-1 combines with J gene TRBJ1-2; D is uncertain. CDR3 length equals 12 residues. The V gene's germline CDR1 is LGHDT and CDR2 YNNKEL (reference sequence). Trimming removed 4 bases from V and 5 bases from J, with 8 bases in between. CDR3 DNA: TGTGCCAGCAGCCTCAGGCGGTATGGCTACACCTTC. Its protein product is CASSLRRYGYTF.

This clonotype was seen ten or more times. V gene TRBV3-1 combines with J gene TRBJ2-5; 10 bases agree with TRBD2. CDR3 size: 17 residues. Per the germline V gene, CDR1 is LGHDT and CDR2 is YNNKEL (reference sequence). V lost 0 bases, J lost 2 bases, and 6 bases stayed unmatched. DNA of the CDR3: TGTGCCAGCAGCCAAGAAGGGCTAGCGGGAGATCAAGAGACCCAGTACTTC. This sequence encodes CASSQEGLAGDQETQYF.

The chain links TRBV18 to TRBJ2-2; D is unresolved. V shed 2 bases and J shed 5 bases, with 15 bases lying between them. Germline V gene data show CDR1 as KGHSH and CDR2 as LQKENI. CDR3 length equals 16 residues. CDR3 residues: CASSPGGLLRTGELFF. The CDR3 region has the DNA TGTGCCAGCTCACCAGGTGGCTTGTTGAGAACCGGGGAGCTGTTTTTT.

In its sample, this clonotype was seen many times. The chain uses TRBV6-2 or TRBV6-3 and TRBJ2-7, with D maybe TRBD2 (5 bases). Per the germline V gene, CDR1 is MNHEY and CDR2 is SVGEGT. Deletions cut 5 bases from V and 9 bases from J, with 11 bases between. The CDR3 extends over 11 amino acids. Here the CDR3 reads CASSEDSTQYF. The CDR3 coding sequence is TGTGCCAGCAGTGAGGACTCCACGCAGTACTTC.

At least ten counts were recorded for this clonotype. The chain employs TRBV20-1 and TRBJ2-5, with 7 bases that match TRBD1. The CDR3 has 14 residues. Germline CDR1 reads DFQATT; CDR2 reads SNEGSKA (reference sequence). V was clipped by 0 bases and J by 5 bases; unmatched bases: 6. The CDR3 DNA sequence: TGCAGTGCTAGAGACTACAGGGGCTGGGAGACCCAGTACTTC. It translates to CSARDYRGWETQYF.

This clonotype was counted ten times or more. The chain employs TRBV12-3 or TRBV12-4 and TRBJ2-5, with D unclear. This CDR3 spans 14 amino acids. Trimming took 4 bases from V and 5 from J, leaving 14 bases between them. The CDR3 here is CASSSPQISETQYF. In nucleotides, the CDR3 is TGTGCCAGCAGTTCTCCCCAGATAAGTGAGACCCAGTACTTC.

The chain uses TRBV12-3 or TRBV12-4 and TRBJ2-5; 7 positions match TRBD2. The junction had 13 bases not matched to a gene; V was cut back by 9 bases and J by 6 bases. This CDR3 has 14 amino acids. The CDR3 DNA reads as TGTGCCAGGGTCGGATCTAGCGGCATAAAGACCCAGTACTTC. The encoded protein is CARVGSSGIKTQYF.

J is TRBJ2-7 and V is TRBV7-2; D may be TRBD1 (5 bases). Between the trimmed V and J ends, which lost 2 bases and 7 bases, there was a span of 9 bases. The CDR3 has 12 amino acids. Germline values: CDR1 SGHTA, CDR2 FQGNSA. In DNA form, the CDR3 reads TGTGCCAGCAGCTTAAGGGGAAGAGAGCAGTACTTC. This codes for CASSLRGREQYF.

The DNA of the CDR3 is TGTGCCAGTAGTATAGAGGTTTTGTCGCGGACTGAAGCTTTCTTT. Translating gives CASSIEVLSRTEAFF. The chain is built from TRBV19 and TRBJ1-1, with D uncertain. This CDR3 region has 15 residues. The germline V gene has CDR1 LNHDA and CDR2 SQIVND (reference sequence). The V gene lost 0 bases and the J gene lost 5 bases, with 13 bases spanning the gap.

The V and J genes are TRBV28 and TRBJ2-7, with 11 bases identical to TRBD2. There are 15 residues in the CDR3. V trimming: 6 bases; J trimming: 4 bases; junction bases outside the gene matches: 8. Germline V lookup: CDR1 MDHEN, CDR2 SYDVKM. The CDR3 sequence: CASSPTSGSKYEQYF. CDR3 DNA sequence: TGTGCCAGCAGCCCTACTAGCGGGAGTAAGTACGAGCAGTACTTC.

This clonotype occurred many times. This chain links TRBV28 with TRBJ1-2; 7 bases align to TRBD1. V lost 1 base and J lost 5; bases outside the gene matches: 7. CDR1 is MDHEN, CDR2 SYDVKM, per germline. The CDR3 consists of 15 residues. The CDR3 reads CASSLFPGTEYGYTF. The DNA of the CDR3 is TGTGCCAGCAGTTTATTTCCCGGGACAGAGTATGGCTACACCTTC.

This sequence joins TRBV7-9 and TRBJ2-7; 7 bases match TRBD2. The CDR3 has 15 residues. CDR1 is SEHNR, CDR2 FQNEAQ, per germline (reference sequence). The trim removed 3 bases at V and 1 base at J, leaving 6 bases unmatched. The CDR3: CASSLLGRESYEQYF. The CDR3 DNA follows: TGTGCCAGCAGCTTGCTGGGGCGGGAGTCCTACGAGCAGTACTTC.

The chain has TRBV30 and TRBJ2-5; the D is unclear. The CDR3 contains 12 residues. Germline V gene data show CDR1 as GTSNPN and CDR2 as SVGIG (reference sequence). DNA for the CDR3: TGTGCGCTCGCAGAGAGTCAAGAGACCCAGTACTTC. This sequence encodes CALAESQETQYF. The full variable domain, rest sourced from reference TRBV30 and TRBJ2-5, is SQTIHQWPATLVQPVGSPLSLECTVEGTSNPNLYWYRQAAGRGLQLLFYSVGIGQISSEVPQNLSASRPQDRQFILSSKKLLLSDSGFYLCALAESQETQYFGPGTRLLVL.

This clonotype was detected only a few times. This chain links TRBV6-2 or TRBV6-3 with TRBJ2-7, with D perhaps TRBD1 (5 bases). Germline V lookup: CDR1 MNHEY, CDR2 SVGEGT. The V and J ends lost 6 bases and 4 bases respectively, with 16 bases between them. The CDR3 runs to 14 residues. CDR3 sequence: CASSPSSTVYEQYF. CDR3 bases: TGTGCCAGCAGCCCCTCTTCGACAGTTTACGAGCAGTACTTC.

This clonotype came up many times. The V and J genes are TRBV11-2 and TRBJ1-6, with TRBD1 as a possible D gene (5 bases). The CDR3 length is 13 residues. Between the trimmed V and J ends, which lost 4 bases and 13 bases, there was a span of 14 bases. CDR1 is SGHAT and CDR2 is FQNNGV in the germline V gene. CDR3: CASSYVWGTPLHF. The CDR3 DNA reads TGTGCCAGCAGCTACGTTTGGGGGACGCCCCTCCACTTT.

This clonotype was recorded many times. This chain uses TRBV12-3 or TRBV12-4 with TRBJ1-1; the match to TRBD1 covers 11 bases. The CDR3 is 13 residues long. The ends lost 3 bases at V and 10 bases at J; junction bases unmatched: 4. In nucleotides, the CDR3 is TGTGCCAGCAGTTTCGGACAGGGGGCGCGAGCTTTCTTT. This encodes CASSFGQGARAFF.

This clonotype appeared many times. In DNA form, the CDR3 reads TGTGCCAGTAGTATAGTGAGGAATCAGCCCCAGCATTTT. Amino acids: CASSIVRNQPQHF. This chain joins TRBV19 and TRBJ1-5, with D hard to call. V was pared by 1 base and J by 4 bases, with 5 bases between. From germline, CDR1 is LNHDA and CDR2 SQIVND (reference sequence). This CDR3 comprises 13 residues.

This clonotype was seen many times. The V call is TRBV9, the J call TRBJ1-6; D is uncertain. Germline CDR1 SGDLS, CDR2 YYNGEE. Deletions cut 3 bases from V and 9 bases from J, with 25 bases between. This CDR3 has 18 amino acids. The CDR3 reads CASSEEGIRPGFGSPLHF. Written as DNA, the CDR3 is TGTGCCAGCAGCGAGGAGGGCATTAGGCCTGGCTTTGGTTCACCCCTCCACTTT.

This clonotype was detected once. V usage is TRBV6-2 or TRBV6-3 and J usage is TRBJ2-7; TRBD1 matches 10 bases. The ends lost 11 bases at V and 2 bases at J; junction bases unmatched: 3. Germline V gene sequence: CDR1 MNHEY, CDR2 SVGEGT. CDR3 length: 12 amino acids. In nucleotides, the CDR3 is TGTGCCGGCGGGACAGGGGCCTACGAGCAGTACTTC. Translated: CAGGTGAYEQYF.

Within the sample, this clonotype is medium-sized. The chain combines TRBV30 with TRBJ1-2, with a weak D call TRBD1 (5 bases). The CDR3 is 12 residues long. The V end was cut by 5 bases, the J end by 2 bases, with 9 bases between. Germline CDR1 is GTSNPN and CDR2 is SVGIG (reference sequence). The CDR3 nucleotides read TGTGCCTGGGTGGGGGGGAACTATGGCTACACCTTC. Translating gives CAWVGGNYGYTF.